One and the same sample provided the 13 T cell receptor beta chains below, sequenced in a study of blood T cell repertoires in COVID-19. TCRdb keeps only in-frame clones here, not all; method: immunoSEQ multiplex PCR. This sample yields 260,000 or so clones, of which approximately 90% are seen a single time; roughly 16% belongs to the top ten. Sequencing was performed on PBMCs or T cells enriched from blood (not recorded which). The receptors shown here come from a man aged 18 to 35 who had recovered from COVID-19.

This sequence joins TRBV27 and TRBJ1-4, with TRBD1 matching 7 bases. Germline loops: CDR1 MNHEY, CDR2 SMNVEV (reference sequence). Trimming at V came to 5 bases and at J to 6 bases, leaving 12 bases not matched to a gene. The CDR3 sequence is 16 residues long. The CDR3 region has the DNA TGTGCCAGCAGTCGTATAACAGGGGATCGTCATGAAAAACTGTTTTTT. Translating gives CASSRITGDRHEKLFF.

The V gene is TRBV28, the J gene TRBJ2-1; 12 bases agree with TRBD2. Germline-derived CDR1 and CDR2 are MDHEN and SYDVKM. J was trimmed by 7 bases and V by 10 bases; bases with no gene match: 11. The CDR3 contains 15 residues. CDR3 sequence reads: CAIRETSGRRNEQFF. The CDR3 region has the DNA TGTGCCATCCGGGAGACTAGCGGGAGACGTAATGAGCAGTTCTTC.

The V gene is TRBV6-5, the J gene TRBJ2-2; tentative D call: TRBD1 (6 bases). The length of the CDR3 is 14 residues. The ends were cut back, 6 bases at V and 8 bases at J, with 16 bases in the middle. CDR1 is MNHEY and CDR2 is SVGAGI in the germline V gene. CDR3 sequence: CASRATGHSGELFF. The DNA of the CDR3 is TGTGCCAGCAGAGCTACAGGGCATTCAGGGGAGCTGTTTTTT.

The chain employs TRBV10-2 and TRBJ2-7, with TRBD1 matching over 8 bases. The V segment lost 8 bases and the J segment 3 bases; nucleotides outside the gene matches: 3. Germline loops: CDR1 WSHSY, CDR2 SAAADI. The CDR3 extends over 12 amino acids. The chain's CDR3 is CASGQGYYEQYF. The CDR3 DNA sequence: TGCGCCAGCGGACAGGGATACTACGAGCAGTACTTC.

This chain uses TRBV7-9 with TRBJ1-4; D might be TRBD1 (5 bases). This CDR3 has 15 residues. The V and J ends lost 5 bases and 8 bases respectively, with 18 bases between them. Germline CDR1 reads SEHNR; CDR2 reads FQNEAQ (reference sequence). This chain's CDR3 is CASSPPLGGKEKLFF. The CDR3 DNA is TGTGCCAGCAGCCCACCCCTGGGGGGGAAGGAAAAACTGTTTTTT.

The gene calls are TRBV19 and TRBJ1-1; TRBD1 agrees at 9 bases. Germline V gene sequence: CDR1 LNHDA, CDR2 SQIVND (reference sequence). The CDR3 sequence is 15 residues long. V trimming: 3 bases; J trimming: 2 bases; junction bases outside the gene matches: 4. The CDR3 loop is CASSMGGQGNTEAFF. CDR3 coding DNA: TGTGCCAGTAGTATGGGGGGACAGGGTAACACTGAAGCTTTCTTT.

The rearrangement links TRBV7-3 to TRBJ2-2, with TRBD2 identical over 10 bases. This CDR3 has 18 amino acids. CDR1 and CDR2 from the germline V gene are SGHTA and FQGTGA. V gave up 5 bases and J gave up 1 base; unmatched junction bases: 10. The CDR3 DNA reads as TGTGCCAGCAGCCAACGATACAGACTAGCGGGGAACACCGGGGAGCTGTTTTTT. Translating gives CASSQRYRLAGNTGELFF.

The chain joins TRBV4-2 to TRBJ2-1; D possibly corresponds to TRBD2 (5 bases). The germline gives CDR1 LGHNA, CDR2 YNFKEQ. V gave up 0 bases and J gave up 10 bases, with 13 bases separating them. The CDR3 extends over 14 amino acids. DNA of the CDR3: TGTGCCAGCAGCCAAGAAGGTCTAGCACCCGAGCAGTTCTTC. This codes for CASSQEGLAPEQFF.

The chain joins TRBV19 to TRBJ2-2, with TRBD2 matching 8 bases. After removal of 1 base from V and 4 bases from J, the junction contained 2 bases not matched to a gene. CDR1 is LNHDA and CDR2 is SQIVND in the germline V gene (reference sequence). CDR3 length: 15 amino acids. The CDR3 bases are TGTGCCAGTAGTATAGGGCGGGGGGTCACCGGGGAGCTGTTTTTT. Translated, it gives CASSIGRGVTGELFF.

DNA for the CDR3: TGTGCCAGCAGCCCCAGACAGGGGACTGAAGCTTTCTTT. The encoded protein is CASSPRQGTEAFF. The chain is built from TRBV3-1 (or the pseudogene TRBV3-2) and TRBJ1-1; TRBD1 matches at 8 bases. The V segment lost 4 bases and the J segment 5 bases; nucleotides outside the gene matches: 3. The CDR3 totals 13 residues. Germline V gene data show CDR1 as LGHDT and CDR2 as YNNKEL (reference sequence).

This clone was counted between two and nine times. The chain has TRBV5-4 and TRBJ1-6; no clear D. Looked up from germline, CDR1 is SGHNT and CDR2 is YYREEE (reference sequence). This CDR3 has 14 residues. Trimming cost V 0 bases and J 7 bases, with 8 bases left between them. CDR3: CASSLGGQNSPLHF. The CDR3 coding sequence is TGTGCCAGCAGCTTGGGCGGGCAAAATTCACCCCTCCACTTT.

The gene calls are TRBV11-1 and TRBJ2-1; D may be TRBD2 (6 bases). The CDR3 contains 15 residues. V lost 5 bases and J 6 bases, leaving 17 bases between the germline ends. CDR1 and CDR2 from the germline V gene are SGHAT and FQDESV (reference sequence). DNA for the CDR3: TGTGCCAGCAGCCCTCCGGGACTCATGGGCAATGAGCAGTTCTTC. It is translated as CASSPPGLMGNEQFF.

The J gene is TRBJ2-3, the V gene TRBV6-4, with 11 bases that match TRBD2. The CDR3 has 16 residues. The J segment lost 4 bases and the V segment lost 2 bases, leaving 5 bases of the junction unmatched. The germline V gene encodes CDR1 MRHNA and CDR2 SNTAGT. In nucleotides, the CDR3 is TGTGCCAGCAGTGACGCTAGCGGGGGGCCCCCAGATACGCAGTATTTT. The encoded protein is CASSDASGGPPDTQYF.